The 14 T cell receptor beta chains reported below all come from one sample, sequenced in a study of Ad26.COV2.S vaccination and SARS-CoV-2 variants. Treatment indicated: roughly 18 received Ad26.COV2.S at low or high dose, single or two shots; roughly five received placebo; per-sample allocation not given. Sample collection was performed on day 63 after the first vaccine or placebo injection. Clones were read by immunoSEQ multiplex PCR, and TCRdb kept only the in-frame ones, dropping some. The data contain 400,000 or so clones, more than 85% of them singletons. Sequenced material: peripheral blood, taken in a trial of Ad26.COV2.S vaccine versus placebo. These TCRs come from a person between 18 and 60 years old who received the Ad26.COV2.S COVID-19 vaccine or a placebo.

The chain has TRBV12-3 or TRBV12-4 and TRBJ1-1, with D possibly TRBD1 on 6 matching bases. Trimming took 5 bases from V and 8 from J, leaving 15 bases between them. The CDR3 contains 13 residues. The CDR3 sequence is CASSPLVGGEAFF. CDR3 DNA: TGTGCCAGCAGTCCCCTCGTCGGGGGCGAAGCTTTCTTT.

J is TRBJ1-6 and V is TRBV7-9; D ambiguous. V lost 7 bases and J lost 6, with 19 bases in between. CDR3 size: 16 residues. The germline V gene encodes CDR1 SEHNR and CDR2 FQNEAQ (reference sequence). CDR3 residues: CASTGLVNAGNSPLHF. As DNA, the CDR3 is TGTGCCAGCACCGGGCTGGTGAATGCGGGTAATTCACCCCTCCACTTT.

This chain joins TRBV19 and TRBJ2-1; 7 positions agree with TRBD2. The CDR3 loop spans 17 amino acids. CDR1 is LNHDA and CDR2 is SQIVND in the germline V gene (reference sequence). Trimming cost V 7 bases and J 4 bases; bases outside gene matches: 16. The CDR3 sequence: CASMGGRGYFDYNEQFF. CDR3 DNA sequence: TGTGCCAGTATGGGAGGGCGGGGATACTTCGATTACAATGAGCAGTTCTTC.

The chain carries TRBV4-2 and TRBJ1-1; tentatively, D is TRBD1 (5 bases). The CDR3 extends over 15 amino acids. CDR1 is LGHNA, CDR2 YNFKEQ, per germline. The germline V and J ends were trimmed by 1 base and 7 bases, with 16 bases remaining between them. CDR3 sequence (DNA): TGTGCCAGCAGCCAAGCGGGTCTAGGGGTCAGTGAAGCTTTCTTT. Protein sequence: CASSQAGLGVSEAFF.

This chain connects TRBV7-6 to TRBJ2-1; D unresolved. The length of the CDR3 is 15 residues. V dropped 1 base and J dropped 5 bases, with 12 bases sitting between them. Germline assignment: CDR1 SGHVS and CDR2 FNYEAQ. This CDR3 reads CASSLVQQTHNEQFF. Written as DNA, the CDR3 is TGTGCCAGCAGCTTAGTGCAGCAAACCCACAATGAGCAGTTCTTC.

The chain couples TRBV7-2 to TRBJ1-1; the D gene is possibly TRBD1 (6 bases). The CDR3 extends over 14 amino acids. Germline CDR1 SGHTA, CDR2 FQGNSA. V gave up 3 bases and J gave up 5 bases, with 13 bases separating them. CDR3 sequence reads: CASSFRGAGTEAFF. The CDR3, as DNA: TGTGCCAGCAGCTTTCGGGGGGCTGGGACTGAAGCTTTCTTT.

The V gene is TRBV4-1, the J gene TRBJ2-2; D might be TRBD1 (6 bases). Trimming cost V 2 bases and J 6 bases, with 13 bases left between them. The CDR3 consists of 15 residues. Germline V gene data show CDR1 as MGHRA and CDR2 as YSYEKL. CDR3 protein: CASSQLGTIPGELFF. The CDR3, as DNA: TGCGCCAGCAGCCAATTAGGGACAATTCCCGGGGAGCTGTTTTTT.

The CDR3 DNA sequence: TGTGCCAGCAGCCAAGAGGGAGAGGAGACCCAGTACTTC. Translating it yields CASSQEGEETQYF. The chain uses TRBV21-1 and TRBJ2-5; no DNA check was done on the table's D call, TRBD2. TRBV21-1 is reported as a pseudogene. This CDR3 has 13 amino acids.

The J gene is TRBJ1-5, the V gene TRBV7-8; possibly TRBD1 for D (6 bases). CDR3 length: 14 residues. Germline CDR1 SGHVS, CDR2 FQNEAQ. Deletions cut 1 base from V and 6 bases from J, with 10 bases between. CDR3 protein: CASSLGGAVQPQHF. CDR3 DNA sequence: TGTGCCAGCAGCTTAGGGGGGGCGGTTCAGCCCCAGCATTTT.

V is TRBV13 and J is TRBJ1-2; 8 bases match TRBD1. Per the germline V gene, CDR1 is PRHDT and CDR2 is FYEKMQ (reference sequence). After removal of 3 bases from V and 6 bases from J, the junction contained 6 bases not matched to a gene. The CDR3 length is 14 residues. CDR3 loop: CASSLTDRVNGYTF. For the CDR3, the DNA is TGTGCCAGCAGCTTGACGGACAGGGTTAATGGCTACACCTTC.

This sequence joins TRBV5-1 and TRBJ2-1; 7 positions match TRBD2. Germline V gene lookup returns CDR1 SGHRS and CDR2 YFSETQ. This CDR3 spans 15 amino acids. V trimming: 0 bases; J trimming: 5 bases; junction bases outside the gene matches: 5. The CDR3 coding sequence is TGCGCCAGCAGCTTGGATCCTGGGGGGGACAATGAGCAGTTCTTC. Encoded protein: CASSLDPGGDNEQFF.

The DNA of the CDR3 is TGTGCCAGCTCACCAAACCCAGGGTGGAATCAGCCCCAGCATTTT. This sequence encodes CASSPNPGWNQPQHF. V gene TRBV18 combines with J gene TRBJ1-5; D possibly corresponds to TRBD1 (5 bases). In germline, CDR1 is KGHSH, CDR2 LQKENI. The CDR3 is 15 amino acids. The V end was cut by 2 bases, the J end by 4 bases, with 12 bases between.

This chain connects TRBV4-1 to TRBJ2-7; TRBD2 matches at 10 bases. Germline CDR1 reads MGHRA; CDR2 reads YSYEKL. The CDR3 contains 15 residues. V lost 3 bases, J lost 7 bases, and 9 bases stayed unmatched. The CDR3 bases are TGCGCCAGCAGCCAGGGGCTAGCGGGGGCAGGTGAGCAGTACTTC. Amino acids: CASSQGLAGAGEQYF.

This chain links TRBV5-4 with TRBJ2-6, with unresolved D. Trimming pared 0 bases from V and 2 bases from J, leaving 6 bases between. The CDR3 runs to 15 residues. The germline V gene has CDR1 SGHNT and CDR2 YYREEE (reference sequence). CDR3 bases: TGTGCCAGCAGCTTGGTTCTGCCTGGGGCCAACGTCCTGACTTTC. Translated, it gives CASSLVLPGANVLTF.